This T cell receptor (beta chain) was captured by sequencing in a study of T cell responses to AZD1222 COVID-19 vaccine. General observations from the study: Mapped onto spike, vaccine-associated CD4 TCRs spanned it and were dominant at 160-218 and 743-854. Repertoires in all cases were sampled only once the peak T cell response had passed. In a largely white British group with more females than males, clonal diversity was possibly underestimated. Vaccination with two AZD1222 doses was followed by a rise in Spike-specific TCR breadth and depth.

This CDR3 is built from 13 residues. V was clipped by 3 bases and J by 5 bases, with 8 bases between them. The germline CDR1 and CDR2 sequences are ENHRY and SYGVKD. As concerns this clone: Antigen unknown.

Clones were read by immunoSEQ multiplex PCR, and TCRdb kept only the in-frame ones, dropping some. The sample has 150,000 to 200,000 clones; roughly nine tenths are singletons. The chain has TRBV10-3 and TRBJ2-1; a possible D gene is TRBD2 (5 bases). This receptor was obtained from an adult who received the MenACWY meningococcal vaccine as a control. The source was peripheral blood, collected 28 days after the second dose of the MenACWY control vaccine. In DNA form, the CDR3 reads TGTGCCATCAGTGACGGACTCGACAATGAGCAGTTCTTC. Its protein is CAISDGLDNEQFF.